The 14 T cell receptor beta chains given below trace back to one sample, sequenced in a study of identical twins' blood T cells (dated by TCRdb to about 2013). The method was 5' RACE. Sequenced on an Illumina Genome Analyzer IIx. TCRdb ran its own pipeline on the public reads, namely fastp trimming at Q25 and MiXCR clone calling, and kept in-frame beta chains. Merged by CDR3 protein, the rows form single entries marked with the most common genes and DNA. In this sample the table shows roughly 380,000 distinct CDR3 sequences, 28% of which occur a single time. The ten largest clones take up about 6% of the sample. Sequenced sample: PBMCs. All receptors derive from a woman between 18 and 55 years old in good health.

A few counts support this clonotype. This chain links TRBV7-9 with TRBJ2-3; no reliable D call. Germline CDR1 SEHNR, CDR2 FQNEAQ (reference sequence). The V end was cut by 1 base, the J end by 2 bases, with 10 bases between. The CDR3 has 15 amino acids. CDR3 loop: CASSLGPGLTDTQYF. The CDR3 coding sequence is TGTGCCAGCAGCTTAGGTCCCGGGCTCACAGATACGCAGTATTTT.

The V gene is TRBV2, the J gene TRBJ1-5; perhaps TRBD1 as D (6 bases). V lost 7 bases, J lost 6 bases, and 13 bases lay in between. The CDR3 runs to 13 residues. The germline CDR1 and CDR2 sequences are SNHLY and FYNNEI. Written as DNA, the CDR3 is TGTGCCAGCACTTGGGGGGGGCTTCAGCCCCAGCATTTT. Its protein is CASTWGGLQPQHF.

This chain uses TRBV27 with TRBJ2-1; D could derive from TRBD1 or TRBD2 (5 bases each). Trimming shortened V by 5 bases and J by 5 bases, and 13 bases separated the two germline ends. The CDR3 spans 14 residues. CDR1 and CDR2 from the germline V gene are MNHEY and SMNVEV (reference sequence). CDR3 in amino acids: CASSRLRQHNEQFF. CDR3 coding DNA: TGTGCCAGCAGTCGACTACGACAGCACAATGAGCAGTTCTTC.

This clonotype was picked up a small number of times. V and J are TRBV20-1 and TRBJ2-7; D gene ambiguous. Trimming shortened V by 2 bases and J by 2 bases, and 10 bases separated the two germline ends. The germline V gene has CDR1 DFQATT and CDR2 SNEGSKA (reference sequence). There are 13 residues in the CDR3. The CDR3 region is CSARKDDTYEQYF. In DNA, the CDR3 is TGCAGTGCTAGAAAGGACGACACCTACGAGCAGTACTTC.

The table lists this clonotype with a few counts. The chain employs TRBV9 and TRBJ2-2; the D gene could be TRBD1 or TRBD2 (5 bases each). The CDR3 length is 15 residues. V lost 3 bases to trimming and J lost 10 bases, with 19 bases between them. Germline CDR1 reads SGDLS; CDR2 reads YYNGEE. The DNA for the CDR3 is TGTGCCAGCAGCGAAGCCGGGACCGTACTCCCGGAGCTGTTTTTT. Translating it yields CASSEAGTVLPELFF.

This clonotype was recorded a few times. One junction end does not reproduce the germline sequence, and a read error may be involved. This sequence joins TRBV20-1 and TRBJ1-1; possibly TRBD1 for D (6 bases). Germline V gene sequence: CDR1 DFQATT, CDR2 SNEGSKA (reference sequence). The CDR3 sequence is 14 residues long. The CDR3 coding sequence is TGCGGTGCTAGAAGGGACATCATCCCCCCTGAAGCTTTCTTT. Amino acid sequence: CGARRDIIPPEAFF.

The V gene is TRBV7-9, the J gene TRBJ1-6; maybe TRBD1 (6 bases). This CDR3 spans 15 amino acids. Germline V CDR1 and CDR2: SEHNR, FQNEAQ (reference sequence). The V end was cut by 3 bases, the J end by 4 bases, with 10 bases between. The CDR3 DNA is TGTGCCAGCAGCTTGGCAGGGGAGTATAATTCACCCCTCCACTTT. It is translated as CASSLAGEYNSPLHF.

The genes are TRBV11-2 and TRBJ2-7; D not resolved. The V end lost 2 bases, the J end lost 6 bases, and 5 bases lay between the germline ends. CDR3 size: 11 residues. Per the germline V gene, CDR1 is SGHAT and CDR2 is FQNNGV. CDR3 loop: CASSLMVEQYF. In DNA form, the CDR3 reads TGTGCCAGCAGCTTAATGGTCGAGCAGTACTTC.

The J gene is TRBJ2-2, the V gene TRBV20-1; no clear D. Trimming took 2 bases from V and 9 from J, leaving 7 bases between them. The CDR3 totals 11 residues. Per the germline V gene, CDR1 is DFQATT and CDR2 is SNEGSKA (reference sequence). CDR3 DNA sequence: TGCAGTGCTAGACAAGATAGGGAGCTGTTTTTT. Its translation: CSARQDRELFF.

The chain links TRBV6-2 or TRBV6-3 to TRBJ1-2, with 7 nucleotides matching TRBD1. CDR1 and CDR2 from the germline V gene are MNHEY and SVGEGT. The CDR3 loop spans 13 amino acids. J was trimmed by 4 bases and V by 10 bases; bases with no gene match: 9. For the CDR3, the DNA is TGTGCCACCTCGGAGGGGGCACTCTATGGCTACACCTTC. Translated: CATSEGALYGYTF.

The chain combines TRBV5-1 with TRBJ1-1, with D possibly TRBD1 on 6 matching bases. This CDR3 comprises 16 residues. Trimming shortened V by 0 bases and J by 4 bases, and 16 bases separated the two germline ends. CDR1 is SGHRS and CDR2 is YFSETQ in the germline V gene. CDR3 in amino acids: CASSLGQVLRGTEAFF. CDR3 coding DNA: TGCGCCAGCAGCTTGGGACAGGTGCTGAGGGGCACTGAAGCTTTCTTT.

V is TRBV6-5 and J is TRBJ2-1; D is unclear. Trimming pared 0 bases from V and 10 bases from J, leaving 10 bases between. Germline loops: CDR1 MNHEY, CDR2 SVGAGI. The CDR3 is 13 amino acids. CDR3 residues: CASSYSRWAEQFF. Here the CDR3 DNA reads TGTGCCAGCAGTTACTCGAGGTGGGCAGAGCAGTTCTTC.

This clonotype has more than one count but fewer than ten. CDR3 in DNA: TGTGCCAGCAGCCCGTCCATCTTTGAGCAGTTCTTC. Residues: CASSPSIFEQFF. The V gene is TRBV12-3 or TRBV12-4, the J gene TRBJ2-1; D uncertain. CDR3 length: 12 amino acids. Trimming stripped 6 bases from V and 9 bases from J, with 12 bases between.

This clonotype has only a few counts. The rearrangement links TRBV29-1 to TRBJ1-1; 7 bases map to TRBD1. The germline gives CDR1 SQVTM, CDR2 ANQGSEA. This CDR3 is 18 amino acids long. Trimming removed 5 bases from V and 0 bases from J; junction bases left unmatched: 18. CDR3 in DNA: TGCAGCGTTCTTGCCGGGGGAGGGGGCCCAAATGTGAACACTGAAGCTTTCTTT. Amino acids: CSVLAGGGGPNVNTEAFF.